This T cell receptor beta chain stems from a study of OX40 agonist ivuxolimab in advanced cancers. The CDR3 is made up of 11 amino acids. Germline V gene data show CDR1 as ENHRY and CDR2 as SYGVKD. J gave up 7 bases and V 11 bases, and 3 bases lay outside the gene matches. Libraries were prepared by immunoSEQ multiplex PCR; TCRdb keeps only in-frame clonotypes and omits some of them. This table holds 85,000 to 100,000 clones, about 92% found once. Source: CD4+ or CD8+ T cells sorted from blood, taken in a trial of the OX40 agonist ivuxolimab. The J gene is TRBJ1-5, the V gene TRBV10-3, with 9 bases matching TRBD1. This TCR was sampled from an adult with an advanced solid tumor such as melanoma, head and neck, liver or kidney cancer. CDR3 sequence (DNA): TGTGCCGCGGGACAGGGACAGCCCCAGCATTTT. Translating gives CAAGQGQPQHF.